This T cell receptor (beta chain) came from a study of Ad26.COV2.S vaccination and SARS-CoV-2 variants. Study-wide background: A COV1001 Ad26.COV2.S trial-arm participant provided the sample. General observations from the study: The breadth of spike-specific CD8+ and CD4+ T cell responses after vaccination was reportedly substantial.

Trimming took 4 bases from V and 5 from J; bases not matched to a gene: 7. The germline V gene encodes CDR1 SGDLS and CDR2 YYNGEE. There are 15 residues in the CDR3. Treatment reported: roughly 20 received Ad26.COV2.S at low or high dose, single or two shots; 5 received placebo; per-sample allocation not given. After the first vaccine or placebo injection, samples were drawn on day 63. With regard to this clone: The antigen is unknown.

The method was immunoSEQ multiplex PCR; TCRdb's version includes in-frame clones alone and lacks a portion of them. The table has more than 350,000 clones, 75% to 95% seen once; the top ten hold 12%. The sample was peripheral blood, taken in a trial of Ad26.COV2.S vaccine versus placebo. The chain uses TRBV9 and TRBJ1-4; 8 nucleotides line up with TRBD1. This sequence was found in a person aged 18 to 65 who received the Ad26.COV2.S COVID-19 vaccine or a placebo. CDR3 coding DNA: TGTGCCAGCAGCCCCCCCGACAGGGGAAATGAAAAACTGTTTTTT. Its protein is CASSPPDRGNEKLFF.